One and the same sample provided the 25 T cell receptor beta chains below, sequenced in a study of blood T cell repertoires in COVID-19. Profiled with immunoSEQ multiplex PCR; TCRdb holds only in-frame clones, not every one. The sample includes just under 55,000 clones, roughly four fifths of them seen just once. Sequencing input: peripheral blood. The receptors come from a woman aged 55 to 70 with acute or convalescent COVID-19.

CDR3 bases: TGTGCCAGCAGTTTACAACAGTTGTCCTACAATGAGCAGTTCTTC. It is translated as CASSLQQLSYNEQFF. The gene calls are TRBV27 and TRBJ2-1, with unresolved D. Trimming stripped 2 bases from V and 1 base from J, with 9 bases between. This CDR3 has 15 amino acids. The germline V gene has CDR1 MNHEY and CDR2 SMNVEV (reference sequence).

This chain joins TRBV28 and TRBJ1-3; D is perhaps TRBD1 (5 bases). The CDR3 length is 14 residues. CDR1 is MDHEN and CDR2 is SYDVKM in the germline V gene. Trimming took off 6 bases at V and 3 bases at J, with 12 bases between the two ends. CDR3 nucleotide sequence: TGTGCCAGCAGGCCCCAGGGCATTGGAAACACCATATATTTT. Amino acids: CASRPQGIGNTIYF.

The chain joins TRBV21-1 to TRBJ1-1. TRBV21-1 is listed as a pseudogene. This CDR3 is 18 amino acids long. The CDR3 region has the DNA TGTGCCAGCAGCAAAATTTTCTCCAAACCCGGTTTGAACACTGAAGCTTTCTTT. Encoded protein: CASSKIFSKPGLNTEAFF.

Only a few counts were recorded for this clone. The chain uses TRBV7-9 and TRBJ2-3, with a possible D match to TRBD2 (6 bases). The CDR3 extends over 15 amino acids. The germline CDR1 and CDR2 sequences are SEHNR and FQNEAQ (reference sequence). V shed 6 bases and J shed 6 bases, with 19 bases lying between them. The CDR3 region has the DNA TGTGCCAGCAGACGGGAGAGGGGCGGGTCCGATACGCAGTATTTT. This translates into CASRRERGGSDTQYF. The entire variable domain, with the rest obtained from reference TRBV7-9 and TRBJ2-3, is as follows: DTGVSQNPRHKITKRGQNVTFRCDPISEHNRLYWYRQTLGQGPEFLTYFQNEAQLEKSRLLSDRFSAERPKGSFSTLEIQRTEQGDSAMYLCASRRERGGSDTQYFGPGTRLTVL.

This clone was detected a few times. This chain joins TRBV18 and TRBJ2-5; 8 nucleotides line up with TRBD2. Losses at the gene ends were 0 bases for V and 4 bases for J; bases not matched to a gene: 7. The CDR3 covers 16 residues. Germline-derived CDR1 and CDR2 are KGHSH and LQKENI. The CDR3 reads CASSPPRLAGRETQYF. Here the CDR3 DNA reads TGTGCCAGCTCACCACCACGTCTAGCGGGTCGAGAGACCCAGTACTTC. Complete variable domain (other parts from reference TRBV18 and TRBJ2-5): NAGVMQNPRHLVRRRGQEARLRCSPMKGHSHVYWYRQLPEEGLKFMVYLQKENIIDESGMPKERFSAEFPKEGPSILRIQQVVRGDSAAYFCASSPPRLAGRETQYFGPGTRLLVL.

The chain is built from TRBV10-3 and TRBJ1-1; D is perhaps TRBD1 (5 bases). The CDR3 length is 14 residues. The V end was cut by 7 bases, the J end by 4 bases, with 16 bases between. Per germline, CDR1 ENHRY and CDR2 SYGVKD. The CDR3 coding sequence is TGTGCCATCAAAGAAAGGGGCGGCCGCACTGAAGCTTTCTTT. Protein sequence: CAIKERGGRTEAFF.

V and J are TRBV19 and TRBJ2-6, with D unresolved. CDR1 is LNHDA, CDR2 SQIVND, per germline (reference sequence). The CDR3 sequence is 15 residues long. V was trimmed by 1 base and J by 2 bases, leaving 6 bases between them. CDR3 loop: CASSIVRTGANVLTF. CDR3 DNA: TGTGCCAGTAGTATAGTCAGGACTGGGGCCAACGTCCTGACTTTC.

V usage is TRBV11-2 and J usage is TRBJ1-5; possibly TRBD1 for D (5 bases). Deletions cut 5 bases from V and 3 bases from J, with 8 bases between. Germline CDR1 SGHAT, CDR2 FQNNGV. The CDR3 is 13 residues long. The CDR3 nucleotides are TGTGCCAGCAGCCGACAGCTCAATCAGCCCCAGCATTTT. It codes for CASSRQLNQPQHF.

The chain joins TRBV2 to TRBJ1-6; 10 bases match TRBD1. Germline trimming cut 2 bases from V and 6 bases from J; bases unmatched to any gene: 1. CDR3 length: 15 residues. The germline gives CDR1 SNHLY, CDR2 FYNNEI. The CDR3 loop is CASSERQGANSPLHF. CDR3 nucleotides: TGTGCCAGCAGTGAAAGACAGGGGGCTAATTCACCCCTCCACTTT.

This chain links TRBV29-1 with TRBJ2-1; perhaps TRBD1 as D (5 bases). Trimming took off 4 bases at V and 7 bases at J, with 14 bases between the two ends. This CDR3 region has 13 residues. Germline V gene data show CDR1 as SQVTM and CDR2 as ANQGSEA. CDR3 sequence reads: CSVVMDIGNEQFF. In DNA, the CDR3 is TGCAGCGTTGTTATGGACATCGGGAATGAGCAGTTCTTC.

J is TRBJ2-1 and V is TRBV19, with 12 bases lining up with TRBD2. Germline assignment: CDR1 LNHDA and CDR2 SQIVND (reference sequence). CDR3 length: 16 amino acids. The V gene end was trimmed by 5 bases and the J gene end by 8 bases; junction bases not matched to a gene: 10. The CDR3 loop reads CASSDLLAGGGDEQFF. CDR3 in DNA: TGTGCCAGTAGTGACCTCCTAGCGGGGGGGGGCGATGAGCAGTTCTTC.

V gene TRBV5-5 combines with J gene TRBJ1-2, with D possibly being TRBD1 (5 bases). Trimming took 4 bases from V and 4 from J, leaving 14 bases between them. This CDR3 spans 14 amino acids. Per germline, CDR1 SGHKS and CDR2 YYEKEE (reference sequence). The CDR3 bases are TGTGCCAGCAGCCTCGCGGGGCACGGCTATGGCTACACCTTC. Translating it yields CASSLAGHGYGYTF.

This clone was counted between two and nine times. This CDR3 is also generated by other DNA sequences in the sample. The V gene is TRBV18, the J gene TRBJ1-2, with D unresolved. Germline V gene data show CDR1 as KGHSH and CDR2 as LQKENI. The CDR3 has 14 amino acids. Between the trimmed V and J ends, which lost 2 bases and 2 bases, there was a span of 9 bases. Here the CDR3 DNA reads TGTGCCAGCTCACCAGCAGCTAGAAACTATGGCTACACCTTC. Translated, it gives CASSPAARNYGYTF.

The chain carries TRBV12-3 or TRBV12-4 and TRBJ1-2; D is possibly TRBD1 (6 bases). The V end was cut by 3 bases, the J end by 12 bases, with 11 bases between. This CDR3 is 11 amino acids long. CDR3 sequence (DNA): TGTGCCAGCAGTTTGGGGGGGGCTGACACCTTC. The encoded protein is CASSLGGADTF.

The chain has TRBV7-3 and TRBJ2-1, with D uncertain. CDR3 length: 13 residues. V gave up 4 bases and J gave up 9 bases, with 13 bases separating them. Germline V lookup: CDR1 SGHTA, CDR2 FQGTGA. The CDR3, as DNA: TGTGCCAGCAGCTCTATGGTAACTCTTGAGCAGTTCTTC. Its protein product is CASSSMVTLEQFF. The full variable domain, rest sourced from reference TRBV7-3 and TRBJ2-1, is GAGVSQTPSNKVTEKGKYVELRCDPISGHTALYWYRQSLGQGPEFLIYFQGTGAADDSGLPNDRFFAVRPEGSVSTLKIQRTERGDSAVYLCASSSMVTLEQFFGPGTRLTVL.

This clone appeared a single time. This chain connects TRBV3-1 (or the pseudogene TRBV3-2) to TRBJ1-1, with D uncertain. The CDR3 consists of 13 residues. V was pared by 4 bases and J by 11 bases, with 17 bases between. Germline V CDR1 and CDR2: LGHDT, YNNKEL (reference sequence). Here the CDR3 reads CASSRFSGDHAFF. The DNA for the CDR3 is TGTGCCAGCAGCCGATTCAGCGGGGATCATGCTTTCTTT.

The V call is TRBV5-1, the J call TRBJ2-3, with 9 positions matching TRBD2. The CDR3 has 16 amino acids. Germline V gene lookup returns CDR1 SGHRS and CDR2 YFSETQ. Unmatched junction bases numbered 11, after V lost 3 bases and J lost 6 bases. CDR3 sequence reads: CASSSDPGLAADTQYF. The CDR3 nucleotides are TGCGCCAGCAGCTCAGACCCGGGACTAGCAGCCGATACGCAGTATTTT.

This chain uses TRBV28 with TRBJ2-6; the match to TRBD2 covers 7 bases. This CDR3 is 16 amino acids long. J lost 5 bases, V lost 5 bases, and 9 bases had no gene match. The germline V gene encodes CDR1 MDHEN and CDR2 SYDVKM. This chain's CDR3 is CASSTAGLLRANVLTF. The CDR3 coding sequence is TGTGCCAGCAGTACGGCGGGACTACTCCGGGCCAACGTCCTGACTTTC.

The chain is built from TRBV4-2 and TRBJ1-2, with TRBD1 identical over 9 bases. With 4 bases clipped from V and 5 bases from J, the junction kept 5 bases outside the gene matches. This CDR3 has 14 residues. Germline-derived CDR1 and CDR2 are LGHNA and YNFKEQ. CDR3 in amino acids: CASSPRQGEYGYTF. The CDR3 coding sequence is TGTGCCAGCAGCCCTAGACAGGGGGAATATGGCTACACCTTC.

The chain is built from TRBV15 and TRBJ1-2; unclear D gene. Trimming stripped 0 bases from V and 5 bases from J, with 19 bases between. The germline CDR1 and CDR2 sequences are LNHNV and YYDKDF (reference sequence). CDR3 size: 17 residues. The CDR3, as DNA: TGTGCCACCAGCAGAGATCTGATGGGTCCCTACAGATATGGCTACACCTTC. Its translation is CATSRDLMGPYRYGYTF. The whole variable domain, filled in from reference TRBV15 and TRBJ1-2, reads DAMVIQNPRYQVTQFGKPVTLSCSQTLNHNVMYWYQQKSSQAPKLLFHYYDKDFNNEADTPDNFQSRRPNTSFCFLDIRSPGLGDTAMYLCATSRDLMGPYRYGYTFGSGTRLTVV.

V gene TRBV7-2 combines with J gene TRBJ1-2; D is uncertain. The germline V gene encodes CDR1 SGHTA and CDR2 FQGNSA. The CDR3 loop spans 17 amino acids. With 1 base removed from V and 2 bases from J, the gap between germline ends came to 17 bases. The DNA of the CDR3 is TGTGCCAGCAGCTTAGTGGCTAGGGATTCGGGGAACTATGGCTACACCTTC. Residues: CASSLVARDSGNYGYTF.

The chain combines TRBV30 with TRBJ1-2; D may be TRBD1 (6 bases). CDR3 length: 12 residues. Germline-derived CDR1 and CDR2 are GTSNPN and SVGIG (reference sequence). V shed 2 bases and J shed 7 bases, with 11 bases lying between them. This CDR3 reads CAWSHRVGGYTF. The CDR3 DNA is TGTGCCTGGAGTCACAGGGTCGGTGGCTACACCTTC. Combining the CDR3 with reference TRBV30 and TRBJ1-2 gives the whole variable domain SQTIHQWPATLVQPVGSPLSLECTVEGTSNPNLYWYRQAAGRGLQLLFYSVGIGQISSEVPQNLSASRPQDRQFILSSKKLLLSDSGFYLCAWSHRVGGYTFGSGTRLTVV.

In its sample, this clone is medium-sized. The J gene is TRBJ1-3, the V gene TRBV30, with D uncertain. Trimming shortened V by 0 bases and J by 0 bases, and 6 bases separated the two germline ends. Per germline, CDR1 GTSNPN and CDR2 SVGIG (reference sequence). The CDR3 contains 14 residues. CDR3 amino acids: CAWSVFSSGNTIYF. The DNA of the CDR3 is TGTGCCTGGAGTGTATTTAGCTCTGGAAACACCATATATTTT.

The chain combines TRBV27 with TRBJ1-6; tentative D call: TRBD1 (6 bases). Germline values: CDR1 MNHEY, CDR2 SMNVEV (reference sequence). This CDR3 is built from 17 residues. V was clipped by 1 base and J by 14 bases, with 24 bases between them. The CDR3 coding sequence is TGTGCCAGCAGTTTATATCCCCCCCGACAGGCTCCCTCTACCCTCCACTTT. Encoded protein: CASSLYPPRQAPSTLHF.

The chain couples TRBV28 to TRBJ1-6; 10 bases map to TRBD1. V was pared by 9 bases and J by 11 bases, with 13 bases of the junction left unmatched. The CDR3 totals 15 residues. The germline CDR1 and CDR2 sequences are MDHEN and SYDVKM. The CDR3 protein is CASITPGQGSTPLHF. The CDR3 DNA follows: TGTGCCAGTATCACCCCGGGACAGGGGTCGACACCCCTCCACTTT.